These 2 T cell receptor beta chains originate from one sample sequenced in a study of blood T cell repertoires in COVID-19. Clones were read by immunoSEQ multiplex PCR, and TCRdb kept only the in-frame ones, dropping some. The sample holds a few hundred thousand clones, 90% seen once. The sample was peripheral blood. The receptor source for this set is a woman in her forties with COVID-19, enrolled during active disease.

The chain links TRBV27 to TRBJ1-1, with TRBD1 identical over 7 bases. The germline gives CDR1 MNHEY, CDR2 SMNVEV (reference sequence). V trimming: 6 bases; J trimming: 4 bases; junction bases outside the gene matches: 8. The CDR3 consists of 14 residues. The CDR3: CASSQNRGRTEAFF. The CDR3 region has the DNA TGTGCCAGCAGCCAAAACAGGGGCCGCACTGAAGCTTTCTTT.

This clone occurred once. The CDR3 DNA follows: TGTGCCAGCAGTTCCCGGACAGGGGGCTTTGGCTACACCTTC. Translated: CASSSRTGGFGYTF. V is TRBV6-5 and J is TRBJ1-2, with 11 bases aligning to TRBD1. This CDR3 is 14 amino acids long. The germline V gene has CDR1 MNHEY and CDR2 SVGAGI. The V gene end was trimmed by 4 bases and the J gene end by 7 bases; junction bases not matched to a gene: 5.